This TCR beta chain derives from a study of blood T cells in healthy people across ages. Study-level results: In these data, TCR beta diversity tracked strongly with naive T cell percentage.

The sample holds a few counts of this clonotype. What it recognizes is unknown. The use of a sample-barcoded 5' primer and a J-beta primer mix characterized a second PCR of about 6 to 12 cycles. Via MiXCR, TCRdb re-called the 5' RACE reads, giving one row per CDR3 protein. The repertoire holds under 850,000 distinct CDR3 sequences, around 34% seen once, with 10% to 15% in the top ten. Germline CDR1 LNHNV, CDR2 YYDKDF (reference sequence). This CDR3 is built from 15 residues. V lost 3 bases, J lost 4 bases, and 14 bases lay in between. The sample comprised blood. This chain connects TRBV15 to TRBJ2-3, with D unclear. This TCR came from a man aged 18 to 30 in good health. The CDR3 DNA is TGTGCCACCAGCAGCGCCGATAGAGAGGCAGATACGCAGTATTTT. Its translation: CATSSADREADTQYF. Full variable domain (remainder filled in from reference TRBV15 and TRBJ2-3): DAMVIQNPRYQVTQFGKPVTLSCSQTLNHNVMYWYQQKSSQAPKLLFHYYDKDFNNEADTPDNFQSRRPNTSFCFLDIRSPGLGDTAMYLCATSSADREADTQYFGPGTRLTVL.